The source of this T cell receptor beta chain is a study of cytomegalovirus exposure and HLA in healthy donors (TCRdb year 2017). With regard to the full study: According to an earlier analysis of around 600 of the donors, about 170 million T cells yielded 117 million unique TCR beta sequences and 250 to 350 Gb of sequence data. An early release that covered 500 to 800 HLA-typed donors contained about 300 gigabases of sequencing data and tens of millions of unique TCR sequences. Among the approximately 420 genotyped donors, 81% belonged to the genetic ancestry cluster associated with self-reported Caucasian donors. The study aimed to test whether cataloging public T cell receptors could reveal signatures of past pathogen exposure. Using immunosequencing, the study profiled T cell repertoires from roughly 650 subjects and related those repertoires to cytomegalovirus serostatus. Along with the approximately 600-subject first cohort, a separate validation cohort of more than 90 different subjects was used. The study combined high-throughput TCR immunosequencing, statistical association of individual TCRs with disease status, and machine learning to predict cytomegalovirus infection status. In a later analysis, previously published TCR beta repertoires from several hundred donors were re-analyzed and high-resolution HLA genotyping was added so that TCR occurrence patterns could be studied. The later analysis used no new phenotypic data to find candidate immune exposures, relying instead on TCR beta sequences and their occurrence across donors. An earlier analysis of roughly 600 of the donors used high-throughput TCR beta sequencing to judge whether each TCR beta V gene segment behaved as functional or pseudogenic. Donor age, sex, ethnicity and CMV serostatus were collected together with the repertoire data. In a later genetic analysis, genome-wide SNP genotypes for about 65% of the roughly 670 donors were used, and that subset was treated as a discovery cohort. All discovery cohort repertoires had been generated on a single sequencing platform. Class I and class II HLA loci were covered by the typing at four-digit resolution. The number of typed donors differed by locus: about 620-640 for A, B, C, DRB1 and DQB1; some 500 for DQA1; 606 for DPA1; and some 450 for DPB1. Four or five DR-DQ haplotypes were handled as single units for association and clustering, since linkage in the cohort was strong. Among a few hundred genotyped donors of the cohort, an average of approximately 240,000 unique TCR beta nucleotide sequences were sequenced per donor, roughly 20% of them non-productive.

General study outcomes and caveats: The 87-base-pair reads could not distinguish some IMGT-functional V segments, including TRBV6-2 and TRBV6-3, so those segments were excluded. The presence/absence analyses assumed that sequencing depth was roughly uniform across donors, and that assumption may not be true. The authors suggested that the approach could potentially be extended to other disease states and immunological phenotypes. In the study, approximately 160 TCR beta chains were listed as associated with cytomegalovirus. Because counts were too low, 15 or so rarely observed V segments, including chromosome 9 orphons, were excluded from the earlier analysis of 587 of the donors. This cohort had only TCR beta chains sequenced, and the lack of alpha or paired-chain data limited which features could be detected. In vitro tests confirmed that three of the cytomegalovirus-associated TCR beta chains recognize cytomegalovirus antigens. Correlated functional status among segregating V segments might be attributable to linkage disequilibrium, but an unknown experimental factor could not be ruled out. Across donors, most TCR sequences were observed very rarely, whereas some public TCRs were present in many individuals. In a later genetic analysis, a missense DCLRE1C variant was associated with V-gene and J-gene trimming of TCR beta chains, and the association was replicated in an independent cohort. Strong co-occurrence of HLA alleles, especially DR and DQ, made assigning TCR associations to individual alleles difficult. At a false discovery rate of 0.05, a later analysis linked approximately 18,000 TCR beta sequences to specific HLA alleles. In both the original and validation cohorts, the classifier was reported to diagnose cytomegalovirus status with high specificity and sensitivity. According to a later genetic analysis, donors in an Asian-associated ancestry cluster had fewer N-insertions in productive TCRs than the roughly 670-donor mean. Broadly in line with IMGT annotations, most TCR beta V segments showed up in productive rearrangements about 87% or about 30% of the time in an earlier analysis of about 500 of the donors. A further reported finding was that TCR beta sequences accurately predicted the HLA-A and HLA-B alleles for most subjects in the first cohort. A later analysis reported that several top co-occurrence clusters appeared linked to parvovirus B19, influenza, CMV and Epstein-Barr virus. Most CMV-associated TCR beta chains appeared to be HLA-restricted in a later analysis, and the HLA associations seemed to be driven largely by CMV exposure. According to a later analysis, TCR association rates differed among HLA loci, with DRB1 alleles showing the most associated TCRs and HLA-C alleles showing the fewest. A cluster of highly shared sequence variants was judged likely to represent a technical artifact of the sequencing pipeline. CMV serostatus was the only immune exposure information available for the cohort. HLA typing was unavailable for some donors at each locus, so association tests used only the typed subset. Compared with equally common non-associated chains, HLA-associated TCR beta chains in a later analysis were more clonally expanded and had lower generation probabilities.

In regard to this clone: It lacks a known antigen. Base qualities are not at hand, and no much larger clone is one base apart.

V is clipped by 1 base and J by 7 bases, and the sequence between their germline boundaries is 13 bases long. Via the germline V gene (reference sequence), CDR1 is GTSNPN and CDR2 SVGIG. The cysteine opens and the phenylalanine closes a CDR3 of 13 amino acids. Solely the CDR3 DNA is kept, with 39 bases framed from the first base. The method was the immunoSEQ multiplex PCR assay. The multiplex PCR relied on a mix of 60 forward primers for TCR Vbeta segments and 13 reverse primers for TCR Jbeta segments. The CDR3 region of rearranged TCR beta genes was amplified from genomic DNA with a multiplex PCR assay. The Illumina HiSeq System was used to sequence the amplified TCR beta libraries as 87-base-pair reads. The study's own analysis went as follows. In a later analysis, some 80 million unique TCR beta chains were counted across the roughly 700 repertoires, and roughly 11 million of these chains were shared by at least two donors. Raw reads were error-corrected and collapsed into unique sequences with a nearest-neighbor algorithm that merged closely related sequences to remove PCR and sequencing errors. Alignment of CDR3 sequences to IMGT reference sequences was used to assign V, D and J gene segments. For a sequence to be retained, a match of at least six nucleotides to both a V gene segment and a J gene segment was required. Rearrangements were classified as productive when the CDR3 lacked stop codons and remained in frame with V and J, and all other rearrangements were classified as non-productive. Following IMGT convention, CDR3 was defined as the stretch from the second conserved V-encoded cysteine up to the conserved J-encoded phenylalanine. Sequences without an unambiguous match to a single V gene segment were excluded from the earlier analysis of 450 to 650 of the donors. An earlier analysis of 500 to 600 of the donors classified V segments as functional when productive rearrangements were above 56.7% and as segregating when the standard deviation between donors was above 5%. A statistical classification framework was built to diagnose cytomegalovirus status from the catalog of TCR beta chain sequences. A later analysis assigned V and J genes by comparing TCR nucleotide sequences with IMGT/GENE-DB human TR gene sequences. A later analysis assigned CDR3 sequences and most-parsimonious VDJ recombination scenarios with the TCRdist pipeline. In a later analysis, every TCR beta chain was defined by the combination of its CDR3 amino acid sequence and its V-gene family, and reads without a unique V-gene family were dropped. As a way to deal with suspected cross-contamination and a sequencing artifact, a later analysis dropped hundreds of nucleotide sequences that were highly shared and had low generation probability. In a later analysis, a clonal expansion index for each public chain was calculated from normalized within-repertoire ranks of inferred template counts. A later analysis computed generation probabilities with a VDJ recombination model fitted to out-of-frame rearrangements, and checked the results against IGoR. A later analysis scored TCR-TCR, TCR-HLA and TCR-CMV co-occurrence with hypergeometric tests, applying a repertoire-size bias correction to TCR pairs. In a later analysis, false discovery rates were estimated by permuting HLA or CMV assignments 20 times. A later analysis grouped co-occurring TCRs with DBSCAN, adding TCRdist sequence similarity when clustering within HLA-allele-positive subsets. Repertoires with fewer than 30,000 or more than 120,000 public chains, plus five repertoires with anomalous nucleotide sharing, were excluded from co-occurrence clustering. TCRdb retrieved this table from immuneACCESS and kept in-frame rearrangements only. Not all clones are present; in checked studies, unresolved V genes account for under half, and no reason is known for the remainder. V, J and clone size are those of that table, while D and trimming were read from the DNA. In all, the sample holds about 250,000 clones, and about four fifths of those were seen once. Clones ranked in the top ten supply about 0.29% of the sample.

The cohort was made up of roughly 670 healthy bone marrow donors. Cohort members were all nominally healthy when sampled, although unrecorded immune exposures were likely present. The donor tested CMV seronegative and was one of the 352 seronegative cohort members. A peripheral blood sample was collected from each donor, and TCR beta sequencing was performed on peripheral blood mononuclear cells. Genomic DNA extraction from the blood cell samples was performed with the Qiagen DNeasy Blood Extraction Kit. The chain was built from TRBV30 and TRBJ1-2; the D gene is not confidently resolved. This TCR derives from a girl aged 2-10 years in good health and CMV-seronegative. Sample: PBMCs. The CDR3 sequence is CAWSDFGDRGYTF. The DNA sequence is TGTGCCTGGAGTGATTTCGGGGATCGTGGCTACACCTTC.